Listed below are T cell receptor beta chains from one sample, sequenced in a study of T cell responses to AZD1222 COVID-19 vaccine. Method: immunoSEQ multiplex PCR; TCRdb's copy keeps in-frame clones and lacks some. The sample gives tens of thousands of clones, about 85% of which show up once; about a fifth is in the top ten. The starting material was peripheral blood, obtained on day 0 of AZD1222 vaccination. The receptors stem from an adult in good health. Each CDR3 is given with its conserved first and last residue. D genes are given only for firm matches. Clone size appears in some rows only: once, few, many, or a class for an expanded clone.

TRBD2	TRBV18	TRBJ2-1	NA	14	TGTGCCAGCTCACCACCGGGAGGGGTCTATGAGCAGTTCTTC	CASSPPGGVYEQFF
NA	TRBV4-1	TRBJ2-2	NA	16	TGCGCCAGCAGCGATTCACGGACAAGACCCACCGGGGAGCTGTTTTTT	CASSDSRTRPTGELFF
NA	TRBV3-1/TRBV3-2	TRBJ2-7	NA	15	TGTGCCAGCAGCCAAAGTATCGGGGGCTCCTACGAGCAGTGCTTC	CASSQSIGGSYEQCF
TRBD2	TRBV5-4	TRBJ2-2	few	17	TGTGCCAGCAGCTTGGCCTCTAGCGGGGTTAACACCGGGGAGCTGTTTTTT	CASSLASSGVNTGELFF
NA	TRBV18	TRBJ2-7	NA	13	TGTGCCAGCTCACCAAAAGCGTCGCTCGAGCAGTACTTC	CASSPKASLEQYF
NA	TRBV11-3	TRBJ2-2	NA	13	TGTGCCAGCAGCTTGGGCCCACAGGGGGAGCTGTTTTTT	CASSLGPQGELFF
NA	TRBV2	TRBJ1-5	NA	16	TGTGCCAGCAGCTCTCGGACGGATACTGGCAATCAGCCCCAGCATTTT	CASSSRTDTGNQPQHF
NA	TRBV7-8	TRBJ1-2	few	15	TGTGCCAGCAGCCCAGGAAGGGGGAAGGGGTTTGGCTACACCTTC	CASSPGRGKGFGYTF
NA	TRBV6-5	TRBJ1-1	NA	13	TGTGCCAGCAGTTATGCAGGGACCACTGAAGCTTTCTTT	CASSYAGTTEAFF
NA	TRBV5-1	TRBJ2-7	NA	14	TGCGCCAGCAGCTTTGGACAGCCCAGAGGAGAGCAGTACTTC	CASSFGQPRGEQYF
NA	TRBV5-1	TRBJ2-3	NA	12	TGCGCCAGCAGCTTGGCGGCAGATACGCAGTATTTT	CASSLAADTQYF
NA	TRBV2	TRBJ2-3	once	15	TGTGCCAGCAGTTTACTTCTCCTCGAGGGAGATACGCAGTATTTT	CASSLLLLEGDTQYF
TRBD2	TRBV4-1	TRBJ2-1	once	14	TGCGCCAGCAGCCCCGGGCGGGAGTTCGATGAGCAGTTCTTC	CASSPGREFDEQFF
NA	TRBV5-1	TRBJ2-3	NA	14	TGCGCCAGCAGTCGGAGGGAGGCCACAGATACGCAGTATTTT	CASSRREATDTQYF
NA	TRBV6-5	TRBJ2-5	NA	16	TGTGCCAGCAGTTACACGACCCTCACTTTCCAAGAGACCCAGTACTTC	CASSYTTLTFQETQYF
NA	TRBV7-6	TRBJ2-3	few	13	TGTGCCAGCAGCTTAGCAAGCACAGATACGCAGTATTTT	CASSLASTDTQYF
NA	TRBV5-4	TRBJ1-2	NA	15	TGTGCCAGCAGCTTGGACCTTCCCAGTGGCTATGGCTACACCTTC	CASSLDLPSGYGYTF
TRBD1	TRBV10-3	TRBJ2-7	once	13	TGTGCCATCATGGGACAGGGGAAGGGCGAGCAGTACTTC	CAIMGQGKGEQYF
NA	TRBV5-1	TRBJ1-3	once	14	TGCGCCAGCAGTTCCGGGACACCTAACCGCGCCATATATTTT	CASSSGTPNRAIYF
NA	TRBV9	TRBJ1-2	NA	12	TGTGCCAGCAAGAGAGGGCTGGGTGGCTACACCTTC	CASKRGLGGYTF
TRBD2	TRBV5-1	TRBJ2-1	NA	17	TGCGCCAGCAGCTTCCCTCGAGGCGGGAGGCCAGGGAATGAGCAGTTCTTC	CASSFPRGGRPGNEQFF
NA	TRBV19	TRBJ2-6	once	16	TGTGCCAGTAGTTTAACGACAGGATCTGGGGCCAACGTCCTGACTTTC	CASSLTTGSGANVLTF